A selection of T cell receptor beta chains follows, all from one sample in a study of blood T cell repertoires in COVID-19. This table comes from immunoSEQ multiplex PCR, and its TCRdb copy is limited to in-frame clones, with some not included. The data hold about 480,000 clones, with 89% observed a single time. Sequencing was done on a sample of peripheral blood. Receptors originate from a man between 18 and 29 years old with COVID-19, enrolled during active disease. Each CDR3 is given with its conserved first and last residue.

V gene,CDR3 length,J gene,CDR3 protein
TRBV9,17,TRBJ2-3,CASSVATLGLAGDTQYF
TRBV9,14,TRBJ1-3,CASSLQGSGNTIYF
TRBV3-1/TRBV3-2,14,TRBJ2-1,CASSPGSSYNEQFF
TRBV5-5,15,TRBJ2-7,CASSLAGGGAHEQYF
TRBV24-1,14,TRBJ2-7,CATSDGQHAYEQYF
TRBV7-8,19,TRBJ2-1,CASSLVPAGGISSYNEQFF
TRBV5-6,14,TRBJ2-1,CASSLGASGGEQFF
TRBV19,16,TRBJ1-5,CASKGTGGSRNQPQHF
TRBV27,15,TRBJ2-7,CASSTNLLRAYEQYF
TRBV5-1,13,TRBJ2-1,CASSLAADNEQFF
TRBV2,13,TRBJ1-6,CASSDHPNSPLHF
TRBV25-1,14,TRBJ1-6,CASSDRHPNSPLHF
TRBV25-1,13,TRBJ2-7,CASSGDTDYEQYF
TRBV7-2,15,TRBJ2-2,CASSLLAGKSGELFF
TRBV24-1,15,TRBJ2-2,CATSDLRGNTGELFF
TRBV6-6,15,TRBJ2-4,CASSTPSSGKNIQYF
TRBV6-4,11,TRBJ1-2,CATRQGHGYTF
TRBV5-1,16,TRBJ1-2,CASSLDRRQGRGGYTF
TRBV9,13,TRBJ2-2,CASSGSGTGELFF
TRBV7-7,15,TRBJ2-2,CASSLLAGGTGELFF
TRBV4-1,17,TRBJ2-6,CASSQNQADSGANVLTF
TRBV5-1,16,TRBJ2-5,CASSSTGAVGQETQYF
TRBV18,15,TRBJ2-7,CASSPGTGGSYEQYF
TRBV10-3,15,TRBJ2-7,CAIRGTSGRADEQYF
TRBV5-4,15,TRBJ2-3,CASSTSGDYTDTQYF
TRBV28,12,TRBJ1-2,CASIQGNYGYTF
TRBV12-5,14,TRBJ1-4,CASGLGQVSEKLFF
TRBV4-1,17,TRBJ1-3,CASSQRYGQGAGNTIYF
TRBV6-5,14,TRBJ2-7,CASRKTGVFAEQYF
TRBV9,16,TRBJ2-3,CASDPGLAGVTDTQYF
TRBV29-1,10,TRBJ2-3,CSTYTDTQYF
TRBV6-5,15,TRBJ2-7,CASKLQGLAGVEQYF
TRBV6-6,13,TRBJ1-1,CASIRDMNTEAFF
TRBV15,16,TRBJ1-5,CATSRGGTQRNQPQHF
TRBV29-1,14,TRBJ2-2,CSGLAGRNTGELFF
TRBV4-1,16,TRBJ1-5,CASSQDPWGGSQPQHF
TRBV2,15,TRBJ2-2,CASIGGTTNTGELFF
TRBV2,12,TRBJ2-5,CASSSDSGTQYF
TRBV5-1,16,TRBJ2-3,CASSFGAGANTDTQYF
TRBV5-5,16,TRBJ2-3,CASSLLAGAPGDTQYF
TRBV6-5,14,TRBJ1-1,CASRRGQLSTEAFF
TRBV4-2,15,TRBJ1-5,CASSQDLIARQPQHF
TRBV5-1,14,TRBJ2-2,CASCRAAESGELFF
TRBV10-2,12,TRBJ2-7,CASGQGMVEQYF